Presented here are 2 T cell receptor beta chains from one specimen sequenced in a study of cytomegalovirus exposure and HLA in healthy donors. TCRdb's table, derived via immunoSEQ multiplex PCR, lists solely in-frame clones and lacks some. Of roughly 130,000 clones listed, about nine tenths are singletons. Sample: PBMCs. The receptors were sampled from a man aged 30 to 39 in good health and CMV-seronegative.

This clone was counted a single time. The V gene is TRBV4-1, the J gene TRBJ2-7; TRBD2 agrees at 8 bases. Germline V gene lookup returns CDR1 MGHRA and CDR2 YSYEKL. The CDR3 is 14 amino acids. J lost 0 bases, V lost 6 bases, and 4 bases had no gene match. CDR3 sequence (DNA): TGCGCCAGCAGTCAGCGGGAGAGCTCCTACGAGCAGTACTTC. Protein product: CASSQRESSYEQYF.

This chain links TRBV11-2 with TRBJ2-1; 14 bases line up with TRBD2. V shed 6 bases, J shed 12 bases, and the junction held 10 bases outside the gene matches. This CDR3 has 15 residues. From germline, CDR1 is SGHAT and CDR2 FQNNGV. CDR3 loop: CASSLGGLAGAVQFF. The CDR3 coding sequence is TGTGCCAGCAGTCTTGGGGGACTAGCGGGAGCAGTGCAGTTCTTC.